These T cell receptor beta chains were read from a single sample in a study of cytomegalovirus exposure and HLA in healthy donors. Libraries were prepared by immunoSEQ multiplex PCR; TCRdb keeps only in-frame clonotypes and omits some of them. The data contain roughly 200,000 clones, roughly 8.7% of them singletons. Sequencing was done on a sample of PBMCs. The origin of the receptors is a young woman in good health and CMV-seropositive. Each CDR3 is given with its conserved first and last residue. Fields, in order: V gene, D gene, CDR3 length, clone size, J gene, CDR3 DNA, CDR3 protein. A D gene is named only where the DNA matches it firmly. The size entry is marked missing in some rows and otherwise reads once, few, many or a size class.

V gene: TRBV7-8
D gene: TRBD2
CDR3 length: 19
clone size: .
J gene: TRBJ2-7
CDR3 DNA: TGTGCCAGCAGCTTGCCCACGGAACTAGCGGTACGGAGGCCCCACGAGCAGTACTTC
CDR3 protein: CASSLPTELAVRRPHEQYF

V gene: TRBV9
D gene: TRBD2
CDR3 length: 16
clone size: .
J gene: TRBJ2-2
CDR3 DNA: TGTGCCAGCAGCGACCCAGCGGGAGAGGTTCCCGGGGAGCTGTTTTTT
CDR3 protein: CASSDPAGEVPGELFF

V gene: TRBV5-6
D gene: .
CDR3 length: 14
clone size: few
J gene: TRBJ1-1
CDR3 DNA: TGTGCCAGCAGCTGGGGAGTGGGGAACACTGAAGCTTTCTTT
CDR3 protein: CASSWGVGNTEAFF

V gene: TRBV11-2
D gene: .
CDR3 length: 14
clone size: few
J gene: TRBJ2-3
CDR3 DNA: TGTGCCAGCTTAGGAGCGCCTAGCACAGATACGCAGTATTTT
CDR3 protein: CASLGAPSTDTQYF

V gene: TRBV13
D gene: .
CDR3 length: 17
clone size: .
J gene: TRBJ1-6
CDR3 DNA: TGTGCCAGCAGCTTAAACGGGAAGATTAGGAAGAATTCACCCCTCCACTTT
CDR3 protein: CASSLNGKIRKNSPLHF

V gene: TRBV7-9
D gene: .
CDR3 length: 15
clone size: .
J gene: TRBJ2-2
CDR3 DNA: TGTGCCAGCAGAACCGGGCTAGCAATCACCGGGGAGCTGTTTTTT
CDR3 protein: CASRTGLAITGELFF

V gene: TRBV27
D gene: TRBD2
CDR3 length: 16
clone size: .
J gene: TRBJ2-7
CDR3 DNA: TGTGCCAGCAGTTTGACCGGGGGGTGGGGCCGAAGAGAGCAGTACTTC
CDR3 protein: CASSLTGGWGRREQYF

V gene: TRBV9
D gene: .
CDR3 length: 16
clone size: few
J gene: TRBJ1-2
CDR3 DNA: TGTGCCAGCAGCGTAGCTGGTCGGTACCTCAACTATGGCTACACCTTC
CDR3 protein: CASSVAGRYLNYGYTF

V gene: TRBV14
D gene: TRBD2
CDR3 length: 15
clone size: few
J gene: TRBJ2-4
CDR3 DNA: TGTGCCAGCAGCCAAGATGGGAGGGGTTCGAGCATTCAGTACTTC
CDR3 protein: CASSQDGRGSSIQYF

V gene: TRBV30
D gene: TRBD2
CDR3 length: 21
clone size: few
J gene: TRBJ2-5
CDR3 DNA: TGTGCCTGGAGAGGTGGGACAGCCTTGGGGACCCTTAGCGGGAGAGGAAAGACCCAGTACTTC
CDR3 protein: CAWRGGTALGTLSGRGKTQYF

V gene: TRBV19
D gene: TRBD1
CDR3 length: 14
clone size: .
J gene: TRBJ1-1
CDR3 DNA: TGTGCCAGTAGTCCATCTAGACAGGGGCTTGAAGCTTTTTTT
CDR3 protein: CASSPSRQGLEAFF

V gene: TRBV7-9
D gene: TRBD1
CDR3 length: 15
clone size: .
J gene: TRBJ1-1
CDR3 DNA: TGTGCCAGCAGCTCTCGGGCAGGGGGCCTCACTGAAGCTTTCTTT
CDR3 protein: CASSSRAGGLTEAFF

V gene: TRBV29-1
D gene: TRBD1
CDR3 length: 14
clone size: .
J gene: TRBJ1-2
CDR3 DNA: TGCAGCGTTGAAGACGGGACAGGGGCCTATGGCTACACCTTC
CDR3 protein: CSVEDGTGAYGYTF

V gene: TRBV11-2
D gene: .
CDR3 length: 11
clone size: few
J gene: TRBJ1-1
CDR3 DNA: TGTGCCAGCAGCCAGGTTAATGAAGCTTTCTTT
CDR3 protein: CASSQVNEAFF

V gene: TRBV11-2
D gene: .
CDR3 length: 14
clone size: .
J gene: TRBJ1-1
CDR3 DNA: TGTGCCAGCAGCTCACAGGATTATAACACTGAAGCTTTCTTT
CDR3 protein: CASSSQDYNTEAFF

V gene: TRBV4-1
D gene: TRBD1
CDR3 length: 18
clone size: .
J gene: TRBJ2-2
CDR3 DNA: TGCGCCAGCAGCCACCCCCAGGGACAGGGGGCGATTAACGGGGAGCTGTTTTTT
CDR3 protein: CASSHPQGQGAINGELFF

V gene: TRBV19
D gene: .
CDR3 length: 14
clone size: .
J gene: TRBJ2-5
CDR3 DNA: TGTGCCAGTAGTGCGGGACGCAACGGGCAGACCCAGTACTTC
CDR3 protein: CASSAGRNGQTQYF

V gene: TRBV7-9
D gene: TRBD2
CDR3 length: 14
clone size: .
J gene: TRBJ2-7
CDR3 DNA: TGTGCCAGCAGCTTCGGGGGGGCCTCCTACGAGCAGTACTTC
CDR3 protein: CASSFGGASYEQYF

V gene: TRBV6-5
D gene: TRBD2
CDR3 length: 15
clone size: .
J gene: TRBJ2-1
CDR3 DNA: TGTGCCAGCAGTCTAAATAGCGGGAGCCCCGGAGGAGCATTCTTC
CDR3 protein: CASSLNSGSPGGAFF

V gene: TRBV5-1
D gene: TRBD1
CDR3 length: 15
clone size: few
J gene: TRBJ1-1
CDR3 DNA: TGCGCCAGCAGCTTGGGCTATACAGGGGGCACTGAAGCTTTCTTT
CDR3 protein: CASSLGYTGGTEAFF

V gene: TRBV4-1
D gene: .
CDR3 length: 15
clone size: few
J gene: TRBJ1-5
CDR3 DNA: TGCGCCAGCAGCCTACGTGCTGTGGCGGGACAGCCCCAGCATTTT
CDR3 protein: CASSLRAVAGQPQHF

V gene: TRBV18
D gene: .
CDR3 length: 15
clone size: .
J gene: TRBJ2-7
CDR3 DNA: TGTGCCAGCTCACCTCAGGGCTCCGCGGCGTACGAGCAGTACTTC
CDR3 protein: CASSPQGSAAYEQYF

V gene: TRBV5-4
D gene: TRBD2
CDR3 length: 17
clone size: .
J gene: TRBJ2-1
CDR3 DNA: TGTGCCAGCAGCTTTGGATTAGCGGGAGTTTCGTACAATGAGCAGTTCTTC
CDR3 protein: CASSFGLAGVSYNEQFF

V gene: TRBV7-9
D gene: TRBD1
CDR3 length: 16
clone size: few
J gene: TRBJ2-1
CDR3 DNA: TGTGCCAGCAGCTTGAGAAGGACAGGGGCGTACAATGAGCAGTTCTTC
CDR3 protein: CASSLRRTGAYNEQFF

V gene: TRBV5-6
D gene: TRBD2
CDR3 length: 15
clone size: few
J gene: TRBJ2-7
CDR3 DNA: TGTGCCAGCAGCCCGACTAGCGGGACCCCCTACGAGCAGTACTTC
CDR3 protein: CASSPTSGTPYEQYF

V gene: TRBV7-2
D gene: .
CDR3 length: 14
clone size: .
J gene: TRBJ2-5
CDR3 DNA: TGTGCCAGCAGCTCGCAGGGGTGGCAAGAGACCCAGTACTTC
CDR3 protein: CASSSQGWQETQYF

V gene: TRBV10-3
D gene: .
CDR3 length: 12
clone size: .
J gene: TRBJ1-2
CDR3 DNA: TGTGCCATCAGGGGGCTAGGGTATGGCTACACCTTC
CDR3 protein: CAIRGLGYGYTF

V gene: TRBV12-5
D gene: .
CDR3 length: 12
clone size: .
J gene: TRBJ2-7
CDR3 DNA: TGTGCTAGTCTTTTCTACCCGGGTGAGCAGTACTTC
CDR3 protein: CASLFYPGEQYF

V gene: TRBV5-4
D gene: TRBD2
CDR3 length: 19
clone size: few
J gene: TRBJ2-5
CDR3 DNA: TGTGCCAGCAGCGAACACGGGACTAGCGGGAGGGCCGGTGGGGAGACCCAGTACTTC
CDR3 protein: CASSEHGTSGRAGGETQYF

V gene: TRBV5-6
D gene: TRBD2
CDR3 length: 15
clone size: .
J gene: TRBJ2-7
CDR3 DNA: TGTGCCAGCAGCTCGATAGCTAGCGGGAGCTACGAGCAGTACTTC
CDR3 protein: CASSSIASGSYEQYF

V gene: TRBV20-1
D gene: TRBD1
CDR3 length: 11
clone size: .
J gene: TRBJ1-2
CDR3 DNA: TGCAGTGCTCAAGGGGACAGGGGATATACCTTC
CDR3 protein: CSAQGDRGYTF

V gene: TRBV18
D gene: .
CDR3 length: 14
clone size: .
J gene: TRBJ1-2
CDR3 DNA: TGTGCCAGCTCACCCCCGGGACTCTACTATGGCTACACCTTC
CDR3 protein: CASSPPGLYYGYTF

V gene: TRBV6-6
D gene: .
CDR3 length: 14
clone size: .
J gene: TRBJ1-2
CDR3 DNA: TGTGCCACCCAGTTCGTATCAGCTAACTATGGCTACACCTTC
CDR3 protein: CATQFVSANYGYTF

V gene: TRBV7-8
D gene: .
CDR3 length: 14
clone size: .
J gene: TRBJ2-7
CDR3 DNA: TGTGCCAGCAGCGCTACAGGTGTCTCCTACGAGCAGTACTTC
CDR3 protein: CASSATGVSYEQYF

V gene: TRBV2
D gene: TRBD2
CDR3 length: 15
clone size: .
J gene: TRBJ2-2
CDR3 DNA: TGTGCCAGCAGTTCCGGACTAGCGGGAGGTGGGGAGCTGTTTTTT
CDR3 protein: CASSSGLAGGGELFF

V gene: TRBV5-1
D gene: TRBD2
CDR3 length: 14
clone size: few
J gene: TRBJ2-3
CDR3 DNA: TGCGCCAGCAGCATAGGCGGGAGCGCAGATACGCAGTATTTT
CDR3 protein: CASSIGGSADTQYF

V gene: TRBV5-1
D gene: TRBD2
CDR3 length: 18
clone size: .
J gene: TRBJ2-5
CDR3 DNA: TGCGCCAGCAGCTTGGATCCGGGACTAGTAATGTTTTGGGAGACCCAGTACTTC
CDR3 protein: CASSLDPGLVMFWETQYF

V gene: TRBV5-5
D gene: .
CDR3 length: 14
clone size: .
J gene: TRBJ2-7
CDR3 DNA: TGTGCCAGCAGCTTGACGGGTTCCCTCTACGAGCAGTACTTC
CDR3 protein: CASSLTGSLYEQYF

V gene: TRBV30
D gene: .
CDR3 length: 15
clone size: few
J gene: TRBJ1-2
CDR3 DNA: TGTGCCTGGACCCCCACAGGGATTGCGAACTATGGCTACACCTTC
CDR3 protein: CAWTPTGIANYGYTF

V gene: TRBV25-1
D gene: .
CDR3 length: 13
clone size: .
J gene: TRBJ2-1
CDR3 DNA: TGTGCCAGCAGTGCCTTGATGCACGGTGAGCAGTTCTTC
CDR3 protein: CASSALMHGEQFF

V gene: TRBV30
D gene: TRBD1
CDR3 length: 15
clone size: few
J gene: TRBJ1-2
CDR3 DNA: TGTGCCTGGACCTTCTCACAGGGGGCAGGCTATGGCTACACCTTC
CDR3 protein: CAWTFSQGAGYGYTF

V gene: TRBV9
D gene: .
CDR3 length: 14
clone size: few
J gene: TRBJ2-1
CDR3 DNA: TGTGCCAGCAGCCCAGACAGCCCGGACAATGAGCAGTTCTTC
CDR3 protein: CASSPDSPDNEQFF

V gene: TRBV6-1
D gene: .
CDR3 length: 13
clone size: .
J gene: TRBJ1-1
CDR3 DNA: TGTGCCAGCAAACGGTCCGAGAACACTGAAGCTTTCTTT
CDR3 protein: CASKRSENTEAFF

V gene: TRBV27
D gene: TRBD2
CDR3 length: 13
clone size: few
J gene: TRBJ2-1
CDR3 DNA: TGTGCCACCGGTGTAGCGGGAGATAATGAGCAGTTCTTC
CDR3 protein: CATGVAGDNEQFF

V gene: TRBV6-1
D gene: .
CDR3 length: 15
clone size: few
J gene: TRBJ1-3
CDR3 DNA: TGTGCCAGCCGCAAAATGGGCTCAGCCGGAAACACCATATATTTT
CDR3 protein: CASRKMGSAGNTIYF

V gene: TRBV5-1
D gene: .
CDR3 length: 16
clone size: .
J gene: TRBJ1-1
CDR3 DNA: TGCGCCAGCAGCTTGGCCAAAGGAGAAATGAACACTGAAGCTTTCTTT
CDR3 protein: CASSLAKGEMNTEAFF

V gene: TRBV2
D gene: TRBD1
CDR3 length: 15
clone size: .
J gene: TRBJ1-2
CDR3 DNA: TGTGCCAGCAGTGAAGGTGGGCAGGGGGTGTATGGCTACACCTTC
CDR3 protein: CASSEGGQGVYGYTF

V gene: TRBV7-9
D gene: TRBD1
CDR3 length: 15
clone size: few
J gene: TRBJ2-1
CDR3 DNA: TGTGCCAGCAGCTCTGAGGGGGCGTCCTACAATGAGCAGTTCTTC
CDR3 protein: CASSSEGASYNEQFF

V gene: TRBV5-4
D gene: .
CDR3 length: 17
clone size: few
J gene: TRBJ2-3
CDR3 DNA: TGTGCCAGCAGCCCCGATGTGACTAGTCTGTCTTTGGGAAAGCAGTATTTT
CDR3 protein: CASSPDVTSLSLGKQYF

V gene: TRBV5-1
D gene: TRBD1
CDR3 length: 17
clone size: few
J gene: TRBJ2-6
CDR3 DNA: TGCGCCAGCAGCCTCGGGACAGGGCCATTGGGGGCCAACGTCCTGACTTTC
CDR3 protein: CASSLGTGPLGANVLTF

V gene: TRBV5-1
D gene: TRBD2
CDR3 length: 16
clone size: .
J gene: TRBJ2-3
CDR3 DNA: TGCGCCAGCAGCTCGGGACTAGCGGGGCCGACAGATACGCAGTATTTT
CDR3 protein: CASSSGLAGPTDTQYF

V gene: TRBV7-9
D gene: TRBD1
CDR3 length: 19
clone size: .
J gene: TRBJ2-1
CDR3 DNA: TGTGCCAGCAGCTTATCCCCGGGACAGGGAGACGACTCCTACAATGAGCAGTTCTTC
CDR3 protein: CASSLSPGQGDDSYNEQFF

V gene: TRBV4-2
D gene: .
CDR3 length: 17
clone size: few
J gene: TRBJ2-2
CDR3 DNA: TGTGCCAGCAGCCAAGATATCGCCGGGGGTGGCACCGGGGAGCTGTTTTTT
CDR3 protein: CASSQDIAGGGTGELFF

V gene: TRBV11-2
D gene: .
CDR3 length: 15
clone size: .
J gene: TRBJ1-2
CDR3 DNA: TGTGCCAGCAGCTCCTTGACGGGGGGAGTGGGCGGCTACACCTTC
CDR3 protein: CASSSLTGGVGGYTF

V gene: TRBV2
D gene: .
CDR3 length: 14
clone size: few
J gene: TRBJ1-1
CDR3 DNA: TGTGCCAGCAGTGACGGGCAGGGATGGACTGAAGCTTTCTTT
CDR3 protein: CASSDGQGWTEAFF

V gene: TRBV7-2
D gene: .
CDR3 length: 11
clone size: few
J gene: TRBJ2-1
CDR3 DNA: TGTGCCAGCTCGATAATAGCGGAGCAGTTCTTC
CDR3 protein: CASSIIAEQFF

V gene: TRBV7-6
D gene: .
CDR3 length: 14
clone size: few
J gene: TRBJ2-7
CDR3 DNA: TGTGCCAGCAGCCTACAGGGCCCCCCCTACGAGCAGTACTTC
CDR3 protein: CASSLQGPPYEQYF

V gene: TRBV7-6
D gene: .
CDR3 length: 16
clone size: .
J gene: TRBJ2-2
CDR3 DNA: TGTGCCAGCAGCTTAGGACTAGTCGTCCTTCCCGGGGAGCTGTTTTTT
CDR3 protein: CASSLGLVVLPGELFF

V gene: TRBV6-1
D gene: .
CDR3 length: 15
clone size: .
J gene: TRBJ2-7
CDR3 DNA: TGTGCCAGCAGTGGAGGGCTTACGGGGTCTTACGAGCAGTACTTC
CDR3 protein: CASSGGLTGSYEQYF

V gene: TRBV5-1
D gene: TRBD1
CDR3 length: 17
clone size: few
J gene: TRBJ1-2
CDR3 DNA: TGCGCCAGCAGCTTGGAATTATATAGTGACAGGGAAGGTGGCTACACCTTC
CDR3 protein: CASSLELYSDREGGYTF